Below, 18 T cell receptor beta chains from the same sample are listed, as sequenced in a study of tumor-infiltrating lymphocytes in primary liver carcinoma. Germline DNA was also extracted, and blood RNA was taken from unsorted whole blood. The template, roughly 0.45 ug total RNA, yielded TCR beta cDNA made with a constant-region primer. Three nested multiplex PCR rounds of slightly modified ARM-PCR generated TCR beta libraries. Both of the initial two PCR rounds ran for about 11 cycles and employed TRBV1-TRBV30 forward primers alongside a C-beta reverse primer. Via MiXCR, TCRdb re-called the multiplex PCR reads, giving one row per CDR3 protein. This sample has over 250,000 distinct CDR3 sequences; around 50% occur once, and the top ten carry approximately 17%. Source material: peripheral blood. These receptors all stem from a woman in her 30s with primary liver carcinoma and hepatitis B virus infection.

As to this clonotype: Possible read error: a much larger clone is one base away. This chain joins TRBV29-1 and TRBJ1-2, with 8 bases matching TRBD1. The CDR3 has 12 amino acids. Germline V lookup: CDR1 SQVTM, CDR2 ANQGSEA. CDR3 sequence reads: CSVTGGDYGYIF. In nucleotides, the CDR3 is TGCAGCGTTACAGGGGGGGACTATGGCTACATCTTC.

The sample holds many counts of this clonotype. V is TRBV6-1 and J is TRBJ2-1; D not resolved. V lost 4 bases and J lost 10, with 8 bases in between. The germline gives CDR1 MNHNS, CDR2 SASEGT. The length of the CDR3 is 11 residues. CDR3 DNA: TGTGCCAGCAGTGTCGTCCGGGAGCAGTTCTTC. This translates into CASSVVREQFF.

As for this clonotype: The germline gene is not matched at one end of the junction; a read error may be the cause. The CDR3 loop is CASSLTGAPMNSYEQYF. CDR3 in DNA: TGTGCTAGCAGTTTGACAGGGGCCCCCATGAACTCCTACGAGCAGTACTTC. The chain employs TRBV6-5 and TRBJ2-7; 8 nucleotides agree with TRBD1. Per germline, CDR1 MNHEY and CDR2 SVGAGI. The CDR3 sequence is 17 residues long.

This chain uses TRBV10-2 with TRBJ1-1; TRBD1 might be the D (6 bases). Trimming removed 6 bases from V and 1 base from J, with 9 bases in between. The length of the CDR3 is 13 residues. Germline assignment: CDR1 WSHSY and CDR2 SAAADI. Here the CDR3 reads CASSKQGNTEAFF. The CDR3 nucleotides are TGCGCCAGCAGCAAACAGGGGAACACTGAAGCTTTCTTT.

To note about this clonotype: Its ends do not fully match the called genes, so a read error is possible. This chain connects TRBV4-2 to TRBJ2-3, with 7 bases that match TRBD2. Germline-derived CDR1 and CDR2 are LGHNA and YNFKEQ. CDR3 size: 18 residues. The CDR3 nucleotides read TGTGTCAGCAGCCACCCTACCGGACTAGAGGCTAGCACAGATACGCAGTATTTT. It translates to CVSSHPTGLEASTDTQYF.

This clonotype turned up a few times. The V and J genes are TRBV5-4 and TRBJ2-5; D tentatively reads TRBD1 or TRBD2 (5 bases each). The V end was cut by 4 bases, the J end by 3 bases, with 16 bases between. Germline CDR1 is SGHNT and CDR2 is YYREEE (reference sequence). CDR3 length: 15 residues. The CDR3 reads CASSRTGTEKETQYF. DNA for the CDR3: TGTGCCAGCAGCCGGACCGGGACGGAAAAAGAGACCCAGTACTTC.

Concerning this clonotype itself: This clone may be a read error of a much larger clone one base away. The chain recombines TRBV12-3 or TRBV12-4 with TRBJ2-7, with D possibly TRBD2 on 5 matching bases. V lost 6 bases, J lost 3 bases, and 18 bases lay in between. The CDR3 covers 15 residues. As DNA, the CDR3 is TGTGCCAGCAGCCCAATTAGAGGGATTCACTACGAGCAGTACTTC. This sequence encodes CASSPIRGIHYEQYF.

The V and J genes are TRBV13 and TRBJ1-1; tentative D call: TRBD1 (5 bases). Trimming took off 6 bases at V and 2 bases at J, with 13 bases between the two ends. This CDR3 is 14 amino acids long. The germline V gene encodes CDR1 PRHDT and CDR2 FYEKMQ (reference sequence). The CDR3 reads CASRGSGLNTEAFF. The CDR3 DNA follows: TGTGCCAGCAGGGGATCGGGGCTTAACACTGAAGCTTTCTTT.

Concerning this clonotype itself: A much larger clone differs from this one at a single base, so this may be a read error. The chain uses TRBV29-1 and TRBJ2-2; either TRBD1 or TRBD2 may fit D (5 bases each). Germline V gene sequence: CDR1 SQVTM, CDR2 ANQGSEA. CDR3 length: 14 residues. CDR3 sequence reads: CSVTWGLNTGEPFF. CDR3 DNA: TGCAGCGTTACGTGGGGGTTGAACACCGGGGAGCCGTTTTTT.

Comments on this clonotype: One end of the junction fails to match germline, which may point to a read error. The rearrangement joins TRBV11-2 to TRBJ2-1; TRBD1 might be the D (5 bases). The CDR3 sequence is 16 residues long. Germline CDR1 SGHAT, CDR2 FQNNGV. In DNA form, the CDR3 reads TGTGCCAGCAGCCGTAGGGGTACCTACTCTTACAATGAGCAGCTCTTC. Residues: CASSRRGTYSYNEQLF.

The CDR3 DNA follows: TGTGCCTGGACGGGACAGGACGCACCCCTCCACTTT. This sequence encodes CAWTGQDAPLHF. The chain uses TRBV30 and TRBJ1-6; 8 nucleotides agree with TRBD1. The CDR3 has 12 amino acids. Per the germline V gene, CDR1 is GTSNPN and CDR2 is SVGIG (reference sequence). V lost 4 bases, J lost 11 bases, and 4 bases stayed unmatched. Complete variable domain (other parts from reference TRBV30 and TRBJ1-6): SQTIHQWPATLVQPVGSPLSLECTVEGTSNPNLYWYRQAAGRGLQLLFYSVGIGQISSEVPQNLSASRPQDRQFILSSKKLLLSDSGFYLCAWTGQDAPLHFGNGTRLTVT.

For this clonotype: The conserved phenylalanine or tryptophan normally closing the CDR3 is absent here, so this likely arose from a read error. This rearrangement joins TRBV11-2 to TRBJ2-7; no firm D call. CDR1 and CDR2 (germline): SGHAT, FQNNGV. This CDR3 has 15 residues. V was cut by 5 bases and J by 6 bases, with 20 bases left in between. CDR3 protein: CASSRALGAHGEQYY. CDR3 sequence (DNA): TGTGCCAGCAGCCGAGCATTAGGAGCGCACGGCGAGCAGTACTAC.

With regard to this clonotype: Being one base from a much bigger clone, this may be a read error. This CDR3 is missing its conserved last phenylalanine or tryptophan, likely due to a read error. This chain joins TRBV12-3 or TRBV12-4 and TRBJ2-1, with 7 positions matching TRBD2. V was pared by 6 bases and J by 6 bases, with 8 bases of the junction left unmatched. This CDR3 spans 14 amino acids. The CDR3 sequence: CASRTGGRSNEQFS. Here the CDR3 DNA reads TGTGCCAGCAGGACGGGCGGGAGAAGCAATGAGCAGTTCTCC.

This clonotype was detected many times. The chain has TRBV11-2 and TRBJ2-7; TRBD2 might be the D (6 bases). The CDR3 extends over 17 amino acids. The V gene's germline CDR1 is SGHAT and CDR2 FQNNGV. Trimming pared 4 bases from V and 0 bases from J, leaving 19 bases between. The CDR3 DNA follows: TGTGCCAGCAGCTACGGGGGTAGAACGTTGCTCTCCTACGAGCAGTACTTC. Translation gives CASSYGGRTLLSYEQYF.

The sample holds many counts of this clonotype. The chain joins TRBV29-1 to TRBJ1-3; D is unresolved. Germline CDR1 reads SQVTM; CDR2 reads ANQGSEA. The CDR3 length is 12 residues. The V end was cut by 6 bases, the J end by 6 bases, with 12 bases between. The CDR3 DNA sequence: TGCAGCGTGTCTGGTGGGTTAAACACCATATATTTT. Protein product: CSVSGGLNTIYF.

Concerning this clonotype itself: The junction differs from germline at one of its ends, possibly a read error. The chain is built from TRBV6-1 and TRBJ2-7, with no clear D. CDR1 is MNHNS, CDR2 SASEGT, per germline. CDR3 length: 15 residues. The DNA for the CDR3 is TGTACCAGCAGTGAAGGGCTGGGTTGGTCCTACGAGCAGTACTTC. Protein product: CTSSEGLGWSYEQYF.

This chain joins TRBV7-9 and TRBJ2-1, with D maybe TRBD2 (6 bases). Per germline, CDR1 SEHNR and CDR2 FQNEAQ (reference sequence). CDR3 length: 15 residues. V gave up 7 bases and J gave up 3 bases, with 16 bases separating them. CDR3 amino acids: CASNVGGPYYNEQFF. The CDR3 coding sequence is TGTGCCAGCAACGTAGGAGGGCCGTACTACAATGAGCAGTTCTTC.

The sample holds many counts of this clonotype. V and J are TRBV29-1 and TRBJ2-7; unclear D gene. This CDR3 comprises 12 residues. Germline lookup yields CDR1 SQVTM and CDR2 ANQGSEA. V was cut by 0 bases and J by 3 bases, with 6 bases left in between. The CDR3 loop reads CSVEDLSYEQYF. The CDR3 nucleotides read TGCAGCGTTGAAGATCTAAGCTACGAGCAGTACTTC.